This T cell receptor (beta chain) was profiled in a study of shared clonotypes between healthy human individuals. Deep-level settings were used for running the assay. Genomic DNA of every subset was divided equally among multiple immunoSEQ plates. Data came from immunoSEQ multiplex PCR; TCRdb stores just in-frame clones and leaves some out. The profile covers about 2 million clones, with roughly 96% appearing a single time and 0.1% to 0.15% taken by the ten largest. With 3 bases clipped from V and 4 bases from J, the junction kept 5 bases outside the gene matches. There are 15 residues in the CDR3. Germline V gene lookup returns CDR1 MRHNA and CDR2 SNTAGT. Whole-study findings and limits: Only blood was sampled, and tissue TCR repertoires likely differ from blood ones. Shared clonotypes across all four donors exceeded non-shared ones in generation probability.

As to this clone: Its antigen is still unknown.

This sequence originates from a man aged 18 to 29 in good health. The chain combines TRBV6-4 with TRBJ1-2; 10 positions agree with TRBD1. The sequenced material came from naive CD4+ T cells sorted from blood. The subset is: CD45RA+ positively selected. The CDR3 coding sequence is TGTGCCAGCAGTGAACGGACAGGGGGGCCCTATGGCTACACCTTC. This translates into CASSERTGGPYGYTF.